This TCR beta chain was recovered during a study of cytomegalovirus exposure and HLA in healthy donors. Study-level findings and limits: The sole available immune exposure information was CMV serostatus. One variant, a missense change in DCLRE1C, was linked in a later analysis to TCR beta V- and J-gene trimming.

Unrecorded immune exposures were likely, despite nominal health at sampling. The PCR employed 60 Vbeta primers together with 13 Jbeta primers. Repertoires were generated with immunoSEQ multiplex PCR, while TCRdb's copy carries only in-frame clones and drops some. The data contain approximately 130,000 clones, approximately 84% of them singletons. The CDR3 spans 16 residues. The germline gives CDR1 SQVTM, CDR2 ANQGSEA. V lost 1 base, J lost 7 bases, and 12 bases stayed unmatched. To note about this clone: Its antigen is not identified.

The clonotype originates from a boy aged 2-15 years in good health and CMV-seronegative. V and J are TRBV29-1 and TRBJ2-1; 8 nucleotides match TRBD2. Material for sequencing was PBMCs. The DNA of the CDR3 is TGCAGCGTTGAAGGCCCAGCGGGGACGGGGGGGAATGAGCAGTTCTTC. Translating it yields CSVEGPAGTGGNEQFF.